One sample yielded the 21 T cell receptor beta chains listed below, sequenced in a study of T cell repertoires in cytomegalovirus infection. Antigen specificity for these receptors is unknown. TCRdb independently ran MiXCR on the reads; one entry per CDR3 protein. Here the sample spans around 540,000 distinct CDR3 sequences, 30% to 40% being singletons. Here the sequenced sample was cultured PBMCs, taken from culture after CMV antigen stimulation. The source of these receptors is a human donor in good health (CMV status not recorded). Some clones in this sample may be carry-over from other donors' samples.

V gene TRBV11-3 combines with J gene TRBJ1-2, with D maybe TRBD1 (6 bases). V was cut by 4 bases and J by 6 bases, with 12 bases left in between. Germline CDR1 is SGHNT and CDR2 is YENEEA. The CDR3 length is 13 residues. CDR3 amino acids: CASSSQQGNGYTF. The CDR3 DNA is TGTGCCAGCAGCTCGCAACAGGGAAATGGCTACACCTTC.

The chain has TRBV29-1 and TRBJ2-3, with no clear D. Trimming left V 4 bases short and J 7 bases short, with 6 bases between. CDR3 length: 10 residues. Germline V gene sequence: CDR1 SQVTM, CDR2 ANQGSEA. This CDR3 is CSVARNTQYF. DNA of the CDR3: TGCAGCGTTGCCCGAAATACGCAGTATTTT.

This clonotype has a handful of counts. The rearrangement links TRBV7-3 to TRBJ2-5, with 12 bases matching TRBD1. CDR1 is SGHTA, CDR2 FQGTGA, per germline. The CDR3 is made up of 16 amino acids. Losses at the gene ends were 1 base for V and 5 bases for J; bases not matched to a gene: 5. CDR3 amino acids: CASSLKGQGARETQYF. CDR3 coding DNA: TGTGCCAGCAGCTTAAAGGGACAGGGGGCGCGCGAGACCCAGTACTTC.

Ten or more counts support this clonotype. The chain carries TRBV7-2 and TRBJ1-1, with D possibly matching TRBD1 (6 bases). Trimming took off 4 bases at V and 2 bases at J, with 8 bases between the two ends. The V gene's germline CDR1 is SGHTA and CDR2 FQGNSA. The CDR3 totals 13 residues. DNA of the CDR3: TGTGCCAGCAGCTGGGACATTAACACTGAAGCTTTCTTT. As protein: CASSWDINTEAFF.

This clonotype has just a few counts. The chain is built from TRBV6-5 and TRBJ2-3; D is unclear. This CDR3 is built from 13 residues. Deletions cut 5 bases from V and 9 bases from J, with 15 bases between. Germline assignment: CDR1 MNHEY and CDR2 SVGAGI. This CDR3 reads CASSPPGAGTQYF. The CDR3 DNA is TGTGCCAGCAGTCCCCCGGGTGCTGGAACGCAGTATTTT.

The rearrangement joins TRBV7-2 to TRBJ2-7; 7 nucleotides match TRBD2. V trimming: 5 bases; J trimming: 0 bases; junction bases outside the gene matches: 7. This CDR3 is built from 15 residues. Germline CDR1 and CDR2: SGHTA and FQGNSA. CDR3 sequence: CASSARGGSSYEQYV. In nucleotides, the CDR3 is TGTGCCAGCAGCGCGCGGGGCGGGAGCTCCTACGAGCAGTACGTC.

The J gene is TRBJ2-3, the V gene TRBV19, with TRBD1 matching over 10 bases. Looked up from germline, CDR1 is LNHDA and CDR2 is SQIVND (reference sequence). Germline trimming cut 3 bases from V and 5 bases from J; bases unmatched to any gene: 5. The CDR3 has 15 amino acids. The CDR3 loop is CASSIGQGEKDTQYF. As DNA, the CDR3 is TGTGCCAGTAGTATCGGACAGGGGGAGAAAGATACGCAGTATTTT. Looking up the rest from reference TRBV19 and TRBJ2-3 gives the full variable domain: DGGITQSPKYLFRKEGQNVTLSCEQNLNHDAMYWYRQDPGQGLRLIYYSQIVNDFQKGDIAEGYSVSREKKESFPLTVTSAQKNPTAFYLCASSIGQGEKDTQYFGPGTRLTVL.

The chain has TRBV29-1 and TRBJ2-2; 7 nucleotides agree with TRBD2. Germline CDR1 and CDR2: SQVTM and ANQGSEA. After removal of 6 bases from V and 6 bases from J, the junction contained 10 bases not matched to a gene. The CDR3 spans 14 residues. CDR3 sequence reads: CSVRGSSPPGELFF. DNA for the CDR3: TGCAGCGTACGCGGGAGTTCCCCACCCGGGGAGCTGTTTTTT.

This clonotype was detected only a few times. V gene TRBV10-3 combines with J gene TRBJ2-3, with D possibly matching TRBD2 (5 bases). This CDR3 spans 14 amino acids. CDR1 ENHRY and CDR2 SYGVKD come from the germline V gene. V gave up 0 bases and J gave up 3 bases, with 7 bases separating them. The CDR3 sequence: CAISESAVTDTQYF. Here the CDR3 DNA reads TGTGCCATCAGTGAGTCAGCGGTTACAGATACGCAGTATTTT.

This sequence joins TRBV6-8 and TRBJ1-1; 11 bases match TRBD1. Germline assignment: CDR1 MNHGY and CDR2 SAAAGT. Trimming at V came to 5 bases and at J to 4 bases, leaving 3 bases not matched to a gene. CDR3 length equals 14 residues. This chain's CDR3 is CASSRGTGGTEAFF. CDR3 bases: TGTGCCAGCAGTAGGGGGACAGGGGGCACTGAAGCTTTCTTT.

This clonotype was detected many times. The rearrangement links TRBV19 to TRBJ2-3; no reliable D call. CDR3 length equals 14 residues. Deletions cut 3 bases from V and 4 bases from J, with 11 bases between. Germline loops: CDR1 LNHDA, CDR2 SQIVND (reference sequence). The CDR3 region has the DNA TGTGCCAGTAGTATCAAGCGTGTCGCAGATACGCAGTATTTT. Amino acids: CASSIKRVADTQYF.

This clonotype has more than one count but fewer than ten. Written as DNA, the CDR3 is TGCAGCGTCGCCTCAACCGGGGAGCTGTTTTTT. Translation: CSVASTGELFF. V and J are TRBV29-1 and TRBJ2-2; D gene uncertain. The CDR3 extends over 11 amino acids. CDR1 and CDR2 (germline): SQVTM, ANQGSEA. Trimming stripped 6 bases from V and 5 bases from J, with 7 bases between.

This chain joins TRBV6-2 or TRBV6-3 and TRBJ2-5, with 12 bases fitting TRBD2. The CDR3 has 15 residues. Trimming at V came to 6 bases and at J to 4 bases, leaving 6 bases not matched to a gene. The germline V gene has CDR1 MNHEY and CDR2 SVGEGT. CDR3 in DNA: TGTGCCAGCAGCAGAGCTAGCGGGAGGGGAGAGACCCAGTACTTC. Its translation is CASSRASGRGETQYF.

V gene TRBV28 combines with J gene TRBJ1-4; D gene ambiguous. Germline V gives CDR1 MDHEN, CDR2 SYDVKM. V was trimmed by 4 bases and J by 0 bases, leaving 12 bases between them. The length of the CDR3 is 16 residues. The CDR3 protein is CASSYSGATTNEKLFF. The CDR3 region has the DNA TGTGCCAGCAGTTACTCAGGAGCAACAACTAATGAAAAACTGTTTTTT.

V is TRBV11-2 and J is TRBJ1-2; possibly TRBD1 for D (5 bases). With 0 bases removed from V and 0 bases from J, the gap between germline ends came to 11 bases. CDR3 length: 16 amino acids. CDR1 and CDR2 (germline): SGHAT, FQNNGV. Here the CDR3 reads CASSLDLQGPNYGYTF. For the CDR3, the DNA is TGTGCCAGCAGCTTAGATTTGCAGGGCCCTAACTATGGCTACACCTTC.

The chain couples TRBV6-5 to TRBJ1-3, with TRBD1 matching 7 bases. The CDR3 loop spans 17 amino acids. Germline V CDR1 and CDR2: MNHEY, SVGAGI. The junction had 8 bases not matched to a gene; V was cut back by 1 base and J by 2 bases. Written as DNA, the CDR3 is TGTGCCAGCAGTTACTTCCCACAAACAGGGGCTGGAAACACCATATATTTT. Translation: CASSYFPQTGAGNTIYF.

This clonotype turned up a few times. The rearrangement uses TRBV7-2 and TRBJ1-1, with D tentatively TRBD1 (5 bases). CDR1 SGHTA and CDR2 FQGNSA come from the germline V gene. V lost 5 bases, J lost 1 base, and 11 bases lay in between. The CDR3 covers 14 residues. CDR3 sequence reads: CASSPGRSNTEAFF. The CDR3 DNA reads TGTGCCAGCAGCCCGGGACGGTCGAACACTGAAGCTTTCTTT.

The rearrangement links TRBV20-1 to TRBJ2-4; TRBD2 aligns across 15 bases. Losses at the gene ends were 6 bases for V and 1 base for J; bases not matched to a gene: 10. CDR3 length equals 18 residues. The germline CDR1 and CDR2 sequences are DFQATT and SNEGSKA (reference sequence). CDR3 in DNA: TGCAGTGCCACAGGGACTAGCGGGAGGAACCGGGCCAAAAACATTCAGTACTTC. Its protein product is CSATGTSGRNRAKNIQYF.

This clonotype appeared a few times. This CDR3 reads CASSLGSRTFYGYTF. The CDR3 DNA follows: TGTGCCAGCAGCTTGGGGAGTCGGACCTTTTATGGCTACACCTTC. V usage is TRBV5-4 and J usage is TRBJ1-2; D unclear. V was trimmed by 0 bases and J by 5 bases, leaving 14 bases between them. The CDR3 length is 15 residues. The germline gives CDR1 SGHNT, CDR2 YYREEE (reference sequence).

This clonotype was found many times. The chain combines TRBV7-2 with TRBJ2-3, with 11 bases matching TRBD2. V shed 3 bases, J shed 1 base, and the junction held 3 bases outside the gene matches. CDR3 length equals 16 residues. Germline V gene sequence: CDR1 SGHTA, CDR2 FQGNSA. The CDR3: CASSLPTSGGTDTQYF. The DNA for the CDR3 is TGTGCCAGCAGCTTGCCGACTAGCGGGGGCACAGATACGCAGTATTTT.

There are a few counts of this clonotype. The chain is built from TRBV7-2 and TRBJ1-5; D not certain. Trimming stripped 4 bases from V and 1 base from J, with 14 bases between. CDR1 is SGHTA, CDR2 FQGNSA, per germline. The CDR3 spans 16 residues. The DNA of the CDR3 is TGTGCCAGCAGCTATACGGTCACCCCGAGCAATCAGCCCCAGCATTTT. Protein product: CASSYTVTPSNQPQHF.